The source of this T cell receptor beta chain is a study of siplizumab effects on memory and regulatory T cells. Study-wide results and limits: In unstimulated cells, naive T cells appeared more diverse than memory T cells and seemed major alloresponse contributors.

Germline V gene sequence: CDR1 MNHNY, CDR2 SVGAGI (reference sequence). This CDR3 region has 13 residues. Trimming left V 5 bases short and J 1 base short, with 5 bases between. Only in-frame clones appear in the TCRdb table, and some are missing; sequencing was by immunoSEQ multiplex PCR. This sample has more than 95,000 clones; around 93% occur once, and the top ten carry approximately 0.32%. Worth noting for this clone: Its matching antigen is unknown.

This TCR derives from a human donor in good health. The chain recombines TRBV6-6 with TRBJ2-2; D unclear. Material: CD4+ T cells sorted from blood. The CDR3 DNA reads TGTGCCAGCAGTGGAAAGAACACCGGGGAGCTGTTTTTT. It encodes CASSGKNTGELFF.